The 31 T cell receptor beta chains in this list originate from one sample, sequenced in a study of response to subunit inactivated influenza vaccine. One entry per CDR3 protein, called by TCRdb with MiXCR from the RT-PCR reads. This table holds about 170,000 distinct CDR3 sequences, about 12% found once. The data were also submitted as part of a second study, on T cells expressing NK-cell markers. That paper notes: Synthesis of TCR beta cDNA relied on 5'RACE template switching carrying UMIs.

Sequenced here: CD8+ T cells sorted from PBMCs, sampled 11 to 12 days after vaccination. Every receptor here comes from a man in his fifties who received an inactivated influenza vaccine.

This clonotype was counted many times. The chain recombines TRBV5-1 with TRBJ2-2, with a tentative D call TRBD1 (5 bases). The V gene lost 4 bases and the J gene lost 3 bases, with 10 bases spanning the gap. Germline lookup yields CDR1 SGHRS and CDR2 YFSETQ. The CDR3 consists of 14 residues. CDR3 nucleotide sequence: TGCGCCAGCAGCCCGACCAGGGACACCGGGGAGCTGTTTTTT. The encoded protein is CASSPTRDTGELFF. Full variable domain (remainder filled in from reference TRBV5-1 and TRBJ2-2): KAGVTQTPRYLIKTRGQQVTLSCSPISGHRSVSWYQQTPGQGLQFLFEYFSETQRNKGNFPGRFSGRQFSNSRSEMNVSTLELGDSALYLCASSPTRDTGELFFGEGSRLTVL.

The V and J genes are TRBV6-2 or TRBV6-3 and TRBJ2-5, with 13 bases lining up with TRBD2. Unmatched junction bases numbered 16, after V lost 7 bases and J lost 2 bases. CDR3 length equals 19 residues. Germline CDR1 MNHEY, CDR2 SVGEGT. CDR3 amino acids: CASIENPSGLAGAQETQYF. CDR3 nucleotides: TGTGCCAGCATCGAGAATCCCTCTGGACTAGCGGGGGCTCAAGAGACCCAGTACTTC.

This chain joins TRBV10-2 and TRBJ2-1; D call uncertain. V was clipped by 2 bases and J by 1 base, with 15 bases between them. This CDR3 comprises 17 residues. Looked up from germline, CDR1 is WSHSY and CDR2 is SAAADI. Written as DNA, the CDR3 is TGCGCCAGCAGTGAGGCCCCTATATCCGAATCCTACAATGAGCAGTTCTTC. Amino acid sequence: CASSEAPISESYNEQFF.

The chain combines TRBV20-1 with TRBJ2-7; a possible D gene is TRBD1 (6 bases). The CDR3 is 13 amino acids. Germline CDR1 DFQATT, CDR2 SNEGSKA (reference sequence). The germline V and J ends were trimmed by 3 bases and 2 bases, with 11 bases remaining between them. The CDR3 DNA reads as TGCAGTGCTAGTGGAACAGGGACCTACGAGCAGTACTTC. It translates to CSASGTGTYEQYF.

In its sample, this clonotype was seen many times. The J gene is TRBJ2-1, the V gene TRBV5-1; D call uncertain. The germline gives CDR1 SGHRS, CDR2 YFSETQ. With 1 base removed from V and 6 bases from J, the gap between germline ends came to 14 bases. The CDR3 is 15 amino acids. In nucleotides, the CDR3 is TGCGCCAGCAGCTTGTGCTGCCCGTTAGGCAATGAGCAGTTCTTC. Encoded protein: CASSLCCPLGNEQFF.

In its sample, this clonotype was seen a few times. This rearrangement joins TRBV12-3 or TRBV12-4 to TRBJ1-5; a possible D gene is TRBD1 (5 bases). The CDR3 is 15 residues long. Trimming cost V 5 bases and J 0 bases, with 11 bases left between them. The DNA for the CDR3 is TGTGCCAGCAGTCCCAGGGAAGATAGCAATCAGCCCCAGCATTTT. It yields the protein CASSPREDSNQPQHF.

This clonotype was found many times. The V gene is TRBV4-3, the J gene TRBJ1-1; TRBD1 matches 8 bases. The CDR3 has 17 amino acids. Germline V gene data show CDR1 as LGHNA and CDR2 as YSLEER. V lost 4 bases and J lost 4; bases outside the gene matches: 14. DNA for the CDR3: TGCGCCAGCAGCCGAGGGGTAACAGGGGGTGGGGGCACTGAAGCTTTCTTT. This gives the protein CASSRGVTGGGGTEAFF.

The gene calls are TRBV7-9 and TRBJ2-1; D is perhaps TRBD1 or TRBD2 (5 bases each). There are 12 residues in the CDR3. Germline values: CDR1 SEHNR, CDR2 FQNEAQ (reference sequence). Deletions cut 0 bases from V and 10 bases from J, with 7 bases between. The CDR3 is CASSLAGTEQFF. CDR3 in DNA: TGTGCCAGCAGCTTAGCAGGGACCGAGCAGTTCTTC.

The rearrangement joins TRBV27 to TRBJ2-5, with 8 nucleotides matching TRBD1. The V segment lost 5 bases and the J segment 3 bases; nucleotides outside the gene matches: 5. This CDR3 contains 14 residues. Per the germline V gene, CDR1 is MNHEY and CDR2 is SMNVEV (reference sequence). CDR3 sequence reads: CASSASGGEETQYF. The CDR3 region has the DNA TGTGCCAGCAGTGCCTCAGGGGGCGAAGAGACCCAGTACTTC.

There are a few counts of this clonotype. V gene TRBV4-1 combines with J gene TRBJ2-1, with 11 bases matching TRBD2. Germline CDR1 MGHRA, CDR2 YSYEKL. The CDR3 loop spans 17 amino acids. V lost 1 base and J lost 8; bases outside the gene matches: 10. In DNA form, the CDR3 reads TGCGCCAGCAGCCAAGGGGTTAGCGGGGGGGCAAAGGATGAGCAGTTCTTC. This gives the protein CASSQGVSGGAKDEQFF.

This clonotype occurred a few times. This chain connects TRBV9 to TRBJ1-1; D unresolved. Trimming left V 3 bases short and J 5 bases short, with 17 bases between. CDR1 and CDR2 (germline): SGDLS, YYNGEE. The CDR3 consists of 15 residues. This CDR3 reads CASSDIRSGRTEAFF. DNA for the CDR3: TGTGCCAGCAGCGATATCCGAAGTGGTCGTACTGAAGCTTTCTTT.

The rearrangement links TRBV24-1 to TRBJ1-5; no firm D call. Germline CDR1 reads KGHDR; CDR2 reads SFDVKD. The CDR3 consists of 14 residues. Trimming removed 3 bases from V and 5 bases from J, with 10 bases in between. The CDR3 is CATSDPTSYQPQHF. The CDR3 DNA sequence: TGTGCCACCAGTGATCCCACCTCTTATCAGCCCCAGCATTTT.

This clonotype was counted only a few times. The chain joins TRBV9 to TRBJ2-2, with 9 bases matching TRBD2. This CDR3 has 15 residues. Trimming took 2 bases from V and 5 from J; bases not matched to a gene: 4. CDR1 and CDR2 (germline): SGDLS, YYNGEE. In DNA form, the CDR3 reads TGTGCCAGCAGCGTTGCGGGGGGGCAAACCGGGGAGCTGTTTTTT. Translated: CASSVAGGQTGELFF.

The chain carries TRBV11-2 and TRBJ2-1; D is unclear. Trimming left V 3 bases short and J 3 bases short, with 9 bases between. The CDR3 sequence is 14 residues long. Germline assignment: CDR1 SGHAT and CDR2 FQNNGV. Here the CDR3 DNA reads TGTGCCAGCAGCTTCCGACAAGACTACAATGAGCAGTTCTTC. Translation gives CASSFRQDYNEQFF.

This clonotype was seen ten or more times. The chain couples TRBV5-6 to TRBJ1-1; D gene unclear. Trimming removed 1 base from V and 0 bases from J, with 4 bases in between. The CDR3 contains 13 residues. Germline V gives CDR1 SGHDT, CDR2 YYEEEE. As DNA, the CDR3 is TGTGCCAGCAGCTTGTTCTTGAACACTGAAGCTTTCTTT. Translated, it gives CASSLFLNTEAFF.

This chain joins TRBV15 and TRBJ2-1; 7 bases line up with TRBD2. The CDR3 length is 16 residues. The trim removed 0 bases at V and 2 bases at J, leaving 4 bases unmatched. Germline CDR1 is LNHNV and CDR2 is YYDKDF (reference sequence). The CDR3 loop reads CATSRDPGGPYNEQFF. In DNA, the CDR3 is TGTGCCACCAGCAGAGATCCGGGGGGTCCCTACAATGAGCAGTTCTTC.

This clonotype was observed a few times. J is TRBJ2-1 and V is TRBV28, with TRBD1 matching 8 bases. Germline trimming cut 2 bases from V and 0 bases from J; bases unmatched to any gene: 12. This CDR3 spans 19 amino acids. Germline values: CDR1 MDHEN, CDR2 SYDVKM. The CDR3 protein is CASSLILRTGHSSYNEQFF. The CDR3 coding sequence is TGTGCCAGCAGTTTAATACTCAGGACAGGGCATAGCTCCTACAATGAGCAGTTCTTC.

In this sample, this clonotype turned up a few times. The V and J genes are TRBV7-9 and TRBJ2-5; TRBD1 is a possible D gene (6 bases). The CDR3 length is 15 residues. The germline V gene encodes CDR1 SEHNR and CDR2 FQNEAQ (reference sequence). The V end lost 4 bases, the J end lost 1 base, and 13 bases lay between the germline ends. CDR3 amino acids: CASSSPDRSQETQYF. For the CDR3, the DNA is TGTGCCAGCAGCTCCCCAGACAGGTCCCAAGAGACCCAGTACTTC. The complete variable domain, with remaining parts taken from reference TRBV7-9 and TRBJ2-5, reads DTGVSQNPRHKITKRGQNVTFRCDPISEHNRLYWYRQTLGQGPEFLTYFQNEAQLEKSRLLSDRFSAERPKGSFSTLEIQRTEQGDSAMYLCASSSPDRSQETQYFGPGTRLLVL.

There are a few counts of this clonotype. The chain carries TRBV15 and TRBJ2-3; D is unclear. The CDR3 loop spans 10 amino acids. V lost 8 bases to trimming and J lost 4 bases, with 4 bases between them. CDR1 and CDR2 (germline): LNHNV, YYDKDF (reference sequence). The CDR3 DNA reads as TGTGCCACCGCCGCAGATACGCAGTATTTT. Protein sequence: CATAADTQYF.

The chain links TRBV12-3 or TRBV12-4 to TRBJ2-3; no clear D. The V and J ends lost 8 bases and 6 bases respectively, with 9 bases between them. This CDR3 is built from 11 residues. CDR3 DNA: TGTGCCAGCGGCCGATCCGATACGCAGTATTTT. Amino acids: CASGRSDTQYF.

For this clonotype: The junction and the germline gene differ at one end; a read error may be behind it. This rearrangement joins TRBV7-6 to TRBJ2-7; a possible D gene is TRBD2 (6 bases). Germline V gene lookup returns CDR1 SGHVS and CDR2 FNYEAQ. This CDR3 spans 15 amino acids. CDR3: CASSLARGLSHEQYF. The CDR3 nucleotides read TGTGCCAGCAGCTTAGCGCGGGGACTCTCCCACGAGCAGTACTTC. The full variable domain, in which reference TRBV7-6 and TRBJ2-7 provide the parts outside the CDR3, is GAGVSQSPRYKVTKRGQDVALRCDPISGHVSLYWYRQALGQGPEFLTYFNYEAQQDKSGLPNDRFSAERPEGSISTLTIQRTEQRDSAMYRCASSLARGLSHEQYFGPGTRLTVT.

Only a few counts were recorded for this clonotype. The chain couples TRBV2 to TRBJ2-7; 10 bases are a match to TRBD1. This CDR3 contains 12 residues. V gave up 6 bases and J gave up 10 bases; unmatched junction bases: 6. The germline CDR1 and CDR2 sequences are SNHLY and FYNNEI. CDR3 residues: CASRGGTGVQYF. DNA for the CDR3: TGTGCCAGCAGGGGAGGGACAGGGGTCCAGTACTTC.

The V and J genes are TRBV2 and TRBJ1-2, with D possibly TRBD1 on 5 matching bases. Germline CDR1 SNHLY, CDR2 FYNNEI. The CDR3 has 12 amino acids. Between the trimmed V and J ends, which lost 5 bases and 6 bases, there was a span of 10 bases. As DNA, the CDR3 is TGTGCCAGCAGTCTGGGGGACCATGGCTACACCTTC. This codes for CASSLGDHGYTF.

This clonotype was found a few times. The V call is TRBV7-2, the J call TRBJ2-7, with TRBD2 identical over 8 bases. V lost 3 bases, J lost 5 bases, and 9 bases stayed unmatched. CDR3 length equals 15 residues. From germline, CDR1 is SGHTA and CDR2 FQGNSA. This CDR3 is CASSFSQREQNEQYF. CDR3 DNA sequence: TGTGCCAGCAGCTTTTCCCAGCGGGAGCAAAACGAGCAGTACTTC.

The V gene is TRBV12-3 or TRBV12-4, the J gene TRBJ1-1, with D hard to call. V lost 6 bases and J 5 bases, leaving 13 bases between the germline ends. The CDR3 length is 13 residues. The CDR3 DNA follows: TGTGCCAGCAGAGGACCGGGTCCGACTGAAGCTTTCTTT. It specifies CASRGPGPTEAFF.

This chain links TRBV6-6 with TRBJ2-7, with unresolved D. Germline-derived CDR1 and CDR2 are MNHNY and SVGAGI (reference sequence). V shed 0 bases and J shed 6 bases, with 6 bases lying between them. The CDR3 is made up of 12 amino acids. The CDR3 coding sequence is TGTGCCAGCAGTTACTCGATCAGCGAGCAGTACTTC. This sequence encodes CASSYSISEQYF.

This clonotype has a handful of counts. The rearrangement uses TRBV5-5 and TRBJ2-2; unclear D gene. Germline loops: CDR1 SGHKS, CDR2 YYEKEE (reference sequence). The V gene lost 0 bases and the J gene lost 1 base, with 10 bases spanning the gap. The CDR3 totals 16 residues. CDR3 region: CASSLGPTLNTGELFF. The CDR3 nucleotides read TGTGCCAGCAGCTTGGGGCCCACCTTGAACACCGGGGAGCTGTTTTTT.

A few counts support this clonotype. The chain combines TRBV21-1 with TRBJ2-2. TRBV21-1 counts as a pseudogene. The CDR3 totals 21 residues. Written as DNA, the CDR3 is TGTGCCAGCAGCCAAACCTGGCCAGGCTACCGTACAAATTCGAACACCGGGGAGCTGTTTTTT. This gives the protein CASSQTWPGYRTNSNTGELFF.

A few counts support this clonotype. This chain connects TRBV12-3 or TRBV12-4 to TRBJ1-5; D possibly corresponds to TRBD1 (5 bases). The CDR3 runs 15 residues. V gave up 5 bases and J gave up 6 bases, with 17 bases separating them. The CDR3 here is CASSPGRTVGQPQHF. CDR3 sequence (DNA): TGTGCCAGCAGTCCGGGACGGACGGTCGGTCAGCCCCAGCATTTT.

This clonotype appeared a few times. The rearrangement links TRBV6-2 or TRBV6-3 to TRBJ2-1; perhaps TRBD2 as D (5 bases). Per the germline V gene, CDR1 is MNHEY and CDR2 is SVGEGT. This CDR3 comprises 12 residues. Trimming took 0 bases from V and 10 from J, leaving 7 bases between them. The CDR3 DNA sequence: TGTGCCAGCAGTTACTCGACGGGGGAGCAGTTCTTC. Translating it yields CASSYSTGEQFF.

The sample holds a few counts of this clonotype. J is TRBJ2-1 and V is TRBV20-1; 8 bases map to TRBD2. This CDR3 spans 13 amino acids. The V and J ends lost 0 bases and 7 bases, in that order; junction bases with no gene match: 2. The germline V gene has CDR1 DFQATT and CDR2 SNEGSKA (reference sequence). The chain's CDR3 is CSARESGSNEQFF. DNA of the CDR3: TGCAGTGCTAGAGAGAGCGGGAGTAATGAGCAGTTCTTC.